This TCR beta chain is drawn from a study of blood T cell repertoires in COVID-19. Study at large: From T cells, B-cell-depleted T cells, or PBMCs came the material, which was cDNA or gDNA.

As originally analysed: Counts of nucleated cells, estimated from reference gene primer amplification, were obtained. Generated by immunoSEQ multiplex PCR, the TCRdb table keeps only in-frame clones and is missing some. V and J calls and clone size are those listed in that table; D and trimming were worked out from the DNA. The sample contains 250,000 to 300,000 clones, 85% to 90% of which appear only once. CDR1 and CDR2 (germline): SNHLY, FYNNEI. The CDR3 is 16 residues long. After removal of 6 bases from V and 4 bases from J, the junction contained 9 bases not matched to a gene. The rearrangement joins TRBV2 to TRBJ2-1; the match to TRBD2 covers 10 bases. Sequencing input: peripheral blood. The TCR originated in a woman aged 40-49 years who had recovered from COVID-19. The CDR3 region has the DNA TGTGCCAGCAGGGGGGGAACTAGCGGGAATTACAATGAGCAGTTCTTC. Protein: CASRGGTSGNYNEQFF.